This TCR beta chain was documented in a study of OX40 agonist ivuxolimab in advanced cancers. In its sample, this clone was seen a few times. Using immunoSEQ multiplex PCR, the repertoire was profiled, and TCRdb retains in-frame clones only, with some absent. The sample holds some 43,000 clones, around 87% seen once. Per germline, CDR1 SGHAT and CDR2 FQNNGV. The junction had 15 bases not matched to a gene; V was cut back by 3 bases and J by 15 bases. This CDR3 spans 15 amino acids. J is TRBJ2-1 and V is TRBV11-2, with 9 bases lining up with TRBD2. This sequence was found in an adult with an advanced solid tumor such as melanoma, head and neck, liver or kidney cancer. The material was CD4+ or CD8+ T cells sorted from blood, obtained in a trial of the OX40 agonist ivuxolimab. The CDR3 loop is CASSFASVAGTSLFF. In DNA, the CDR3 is TGTGCCAGCAGCTTCGCCTCGGTAGCGGGGACTAGCCTGTTCTTC.